The rows below give T cell receptor beta chains drawn from one sample of a study of response to subunit inactivated influenza vaccine. TCRdb re-called the RT-PCR reads through MiXCR, storing one row per CDR3 protein. This repertoire shows some 500,000 distinct CDR3 sequences, 10% to 15% found once; its top ten account for under 15%. The sample in question was PBMCs from blood, obtained more than 35 days after vaccination. These TCRs come from a man aged 50 to 60 who received an inactivated influenza vaccine. CDR3s include the opening cysteine and the closing phenylalanine or tryptophan. D genes are given only for firm matches. Size tells how often a clone was seen (once, few, many) or the class of an expanded clone, and some rows leave it out.

size | length | D | J | V | CDR3 | DNA
few | 15 | TRBD1 | TRBJ1-2 | TRBV6-5 | CASSSKDRRLYGYTF | TGTGCCAGCAGTTCCAAGGACAGGAGACTCTATGGCTACACCTTC
few | 14 | TRBD1 | TRBJ2-3 | TRBV2 | CASAGQGSTDTQYF | TGTGCCAGCGCAGGACAGGGGTCAACAGATACGCAGTATTTT
NA | 16 | TRBD1 | TRBJ2-5 | TRBV7-8 | CASSLGAGGTQETQYF | TGTGCCAGCAGCTTAGGCGCAGGGGGAACCCAAGAGACCCAGTACTTC
NA | 22 | TRBD2 | TRBJ2-2 | TRBV27 | CASSSPLRRTSGRKSNTGELFF | TGTGCCAGCAGTTCCCCCCTTCGCAGGACTAGCGGGAGAAAGTCGAACACCGGGGAGCTGTTTTTT
NA | 15 | NA | TRBJ2-2 | TRBV18 | CASSPSPNLAGELFF | TGTGCCAGCTCACCATCCCCGAATCTCGCCGGGGAGCTGTTTTTT
few | 14 | NA | TRBJ1-6 | TRBV27 | CASRRGEYNSPLHF | TGTGCCAGCAGACGGGGGGAGTATAATTCACCCCTCCACTTT
few | 12 | NA | TRBJ2-5 | TRBV20-1 | CSASSAQETQYF | TGCAGTGCTTCCAGCGCTCAAGAGACCCAGTACTTC
NA | 14 | NA | TRBJ1-6 | TRBV6-1 | CASSVQGWDSPLHF | TGTGCCAGCAGTGTGCAGGGATGGGATTCACCCCTCCACTTT
NA | 16 | TRBD1 | TRBJ1-3 | TRBV5-1 | CASSPDTGGSGNTIYF | TGCGCCAGCAGCCCTGACACAGGGGGTTCTGGAAACACCATATATTTT
few | 13 | NA | TRBJ1-6 | TRBV20-1 | CSAPQGLDSPLHF | TGCAGTGCACCACAGGGTTTGGATTCACCCCTCCACTTT
NA | 15 | TRBD2 | TRBJ2-1 | TRBV4-1 | CASSFLAGGGDEQFF | TGCGCCAGCAGTTTCCTAGCGGGGGGCGGTGATGAGCAGTTCTTC
NA | 15 | NA | TRBJ2-1 | TRBV3-1 | CASSLPGAAVNEQFF | TGTGCCAGCAGCCTCCCCGGCGCGGCGGTCAATGAGCAGTTCTTC
many | 14 | NA | TRBJ1-5 | TRBV2 | CASSGSVASQPQHF | TGTGCCAGCAGTGGGTCCGTAGCGTCGCAGCCCCAGCATTTT